Listed below are T cell receptor beta chains from one sample, sequenced in a study of shared clonotypes between healthy human individuals. TCRdb's table, derived via immunoSEQ multiplex PCR, lists solely in-frame clones and lacks some. Here the sample spans roughly 590,000 clones, about 95% being singletons. Sequencing used naive CD8+ T cells sorted from blood. These TCRs come from a woman younger than 45 in good health. CDR3s include the opening cysteine and the closing phenylalanine or tryptophan. Each record gives: V gene, J gene, D gene, clone size, CDR3 protein, CDR3 DNA. The D gene is left open where the match is weak. Size values are once, few and many counts, or a class for expanded clones, and some rows have none.

>TRBV10-3|TRBJ1-2|.|.
CAISDKATSVNYGYTF
TGTGCCATCAGTGATAAGGCCACCTCAGTTAACTATGGCTACACCTTC
>TRBV27|TRBJ1-5|.|.
CASSPLWIRQYSNQPQHF
TGTGCCAGCAGTCCCCTCTGGATCCGGCAGTACAGCAATCAGCCCCAGCATTTT
>TRBV5-6|TRBJ1-2|.|.
CASSSGGDGYTF
TGTGCCAGCAGCTCCGGGGGGGATGGCTACACCTTC
>TRBV5-8|TRBJ2-1|TRBD2|.
CASSLGSGRGNEQFF
TGTGCCAGCAGCCTGGGTAGCGGGAGGGGTAATGAGCAGTTCTTC
>TRBV13|TRBJ2-2|TRBD2|.
CASSWGGLAGDTGELFF
TGTGCCAGCAGCTGGGGCGGACTAGCGGGAGACACCGGGGAGCTGTTTTTT
>TRBV5-4|TRBJ2-1|TRBD2|once
CASSLDTGGRVDEQFF
TGTGCCAGCAGCTTGGATACGGGAGGACGGGTCGATGAGCAGTTCTTC
>TRBV5-6|TRBJ2-7|TRBD2|.
CASSLALGLAGGEQYF
TGTGCCAGCAGCTTGGCGTTGGGACTAGCCGGAGGGGAGCAGTACTTC
>TRBV29-1|TRBJ1-1|.|.
CSVDLQPNTEAFF
TGCAGCGTTGACCTACAGCCGAACACTGAAGCTTTCTTT
>TRBV29-1|TRBJ2-5|.|.
CSVRPSFLETQYF
TGCAGCGTTAGACCGTCCTTTTTAGAGACCCAGTACTTC
>TRBV5-1|TRBJ1-2|.|.
CASREIGGAPTNYGYTF
TGCGCCAGCCGGGAGATTGGAGGGGCGCCGACTAACTATGGCTACACCTTC
>TRBV28|TRBJ2-7|TRBD2|.
CASSPGLAGGYEQYF
TGTGCCAGCAGTCCAGGACTAGCGGGAGGTTACGAGCAGTACTTC
>TRBV4-1|TRBJ1-2|.|.
CASSQDLAGLLYGYTF
TGCGCCAGCAGCCAAGATCTCGCAGGGCTATTATATGGCTACACCTTC
>TRBV14|TRBJ1-4|TRBD1|.
CASSRYRGQREKLFF
TGTGCCAGCAGCCGCTACAGGGGGCAAAGAGAAAAACTGTTTTTT
>TRBV4-1|TRBJ1-2|.|.
CASSQVVGGYTF
TGCGCCAGCAGCCAAGTTGTCGGCGGCTACACCTTC
>TRBV10-3|TRBJ2-1|.|.
CAIGEGTPQFF
TGTGCCATCGGGGAAGGGACACCGCAGTTCTTC
>TRBV27|TRBJ2-1|TRBD2|.
CATGLAGHYNEQFF
TGTGCCACTGGACTAGCGGGGCACTACAATGAGCAGTTCTTC
>TRBV27|TRBJ1-2|.|once
CASSYGPTYGYTF
TGTGCCAGCAGCTACGGACCGACCTATGGCTACACCTTC
>TRBV6-5|TRBJ2-7|TRBD1|.
CASSPIRGFIHEQYF
TGTGCCAGCAGCCCCATCAGGGGGTTCATTCACGAGCAGTACTTC
>TRBV9|TRBJ2-2|.|.
CASGGVGGELFF
TGTGCCAGCGGGGGCGTCGGCGGGGAGCTGTTTTTT
>TRBV27|TRBJ1-2|.|.
CASSPSRGGGNGYTF
TGTGCCAGCAGTCCCTCCCGGGGAGGAGGGAATGGCTACACCTTC
>TRBV10-1|TRBJ1-3|.|.
CASSDRPSGNTIYF
TGCGCCAGCAGTGACAGACCCTCTGGAAACACCATATATTTT
>TRBV7-9|TRBJ2-4|.|.
CASSLEAGRQYF
TGTGCCAGCAGCTTAGAGGCAGGGCGTCAGTACTTC
>TRBV28|TRBJ2-1|.|once
CASISLIAAGSYNEQFF
TGTGCCAGCATATCATTGATAGCAGCGGGCTCCTACAATGAGCAGTTCTTC
>TRBV7-9|TRBJ1-2|.|.
CASSWEGLHGYTF
TGTGCCAGCAGCTGGGAGGGGTTGCATGGCTACACCTTC
>TRBV19|TRBJ2-7|TRBD2|.
CASSIVAGGGYEQYF
TGTGCCAGTAGTATTGTAGCGGGAGGGGGCTACGAGCAGTACTTC
>TRBV7-8|TRBJ1-3|.|once
CASSLGGTTGNTIYF
TGTGCCAGCAGCTTAGGGGGGACGACTGGAAACACCATATATTTT
>TRBV28|TRBJ2-3|.|.
CASSQTSSDTQYF
TGTGCCAGCAGTCAGACTAGTTCAGATACGCAGTATTTT
>TRBV6-1|TRBJ2-1|.|.
CASRGGEQFF
TGTGCCAGCAGGGGGGGTGAGCAGTTCTTC
>TRBV27|TRBJ1-6|.|.
CASKIGVGSPLHF
TGTGCCAGCAAGATAGGGGTTGGTTCACCCCTCCACTTT
>TRBV7-8|TRBJ2-7|TRBD1|.
CASSLAGTGGEWESSYEQYF
TGTGCCAGCAGCTTAGCGGGGACAGGGGGTGAGTGGGAGAGTTCGTACGAGCAGTACTTC
>TRBV23-1|TRBJ1-1|.|few
CASSVGGWEAFF
TGCGCCAGCTCGGTAGGGGGGTGGGAGGCTTTCTTT
>TRBV6-6|TRBJ2-7|.|once
CASSYSMGRGYNEQYF
TGTGCCAGCAGTTACTCGATGGGCCGGGGTTACAACGAGCAGTACTTC
>TRBV5-6|TRBJ2-7|.|.
CASSFSGSHEQYF
TGTGCCAGCAGCTTTTCTGGGTCCCACGAGCAGTACTTC
>TRBV27|TRBJ2-5|TRBD1|once
CASKAGTGETQYF
TGTGCCAGCAAAGCCGGGACAGGGGAGACCCAGTACTTC
>TRBV30|TRBJ2-7|TRBD2|once
CAWRGWGSSGYSYEQYF
TGTGCCTGGCGGGGTTGGGGTTCTAGCGGTTACTCCTACGAGCAGTACTTC
>TRBV2|TRBJ2-1|TRBD1|.
CASSESRGIYNEQFF
TGTGCCAGCAGTGAAAGCAGGGGGATATACAATGAGCAGTTCTTC
>TRBV11-2|TRBJ1-1|.|few
CASSLGQMSTEAFF
TGTGCCAGCAGCTTAGGACAGATGAGCACTGAAGCTTTCTTT
>TRBV30|TRBJ1-1|.|.
CAWSRTGTTEAFF
TGTGCCTGGAGTCGAACGGGGACGACTGAAGCTTTCTTT
>TRBV28|TRBJ1-1|.|.
CASSVSLGTEAFF
TGTGCCAGCAGTGTATCGTTGGGAACTGAAGCTTTCTTT
>TRBV19|TRBJ1-1|.|.
CASSIDWQRTEAFF
TGTGCCAGTAGTATAGATTGGCAGAGGACTGAAGCTTTCTTT
>TRBV19|TRBJ2-1|TRBD2|.
CASSTPGLAASYNEQFF
TGTGCCAGTAGCACACCGGGACTAGCGGCCTCGTACAATGAGCAGTTCTTC
>TRBV13|TRBJ2-1|.|.
CATSLAGAGESNEQFF
TGTGCCACCTCACTCGCGGGAGCAGGGGAAAGCAATGAGCAGTTCTTC
>TRBV11-2|TRBJ2-5|.|.
CASSLDQTLRETQYF
TGTGCCAGCAGCTTAGATCAGACCCTTCGAGAGACCCAGTACTTC
>TRBV9|TRBJ2-3|.|.
CASSGRPGGITDTQYF
TGTGCCAGCAGCGGCCGACCGGGCGGGATCACAGATACGCAGTATTTT
>TRBV9|TRBJ2-7|.|few
CASSGGPNYEQYF
TGTGCCAGCAGCGGCGGCCCAAACTACGAGCAGTACTTC
>TRBV5-1|TRBJ2-3|TRBD2|.
CASSSSGRYPTDTQYF
TGCGCCAGCAGCTCTAGCGGGAGGTACCCCACAGATACGCAGTATTTT
>TRBV5-6|TRBJ2-5|.|.
CASSLEGGETQYF
TGTGCCAGCAGCTTGGAGGGTGGGGAGACCCAGTACTTC
>TRBV2|TRBJ2-1|TRBD2|.
CASRREGRNEQFF
TGTGCCAGCAGACGGGAGGGCCGTAATGAGCAGTTCTTC
>TRBV10-1|TRBJ2-7|.|.
CASSEGDSTYEQYF
TGCGCCAGCAGTGAGGGTGACAGTACCTACGAGCAGTACTTC
>TRBV2|TRBJ1-1|.|.
CASSDTERPAGTFF
TGTGCCAGCAGCGATACCGAACGGCCTGCAGGGACTTTCTTT
>TRBV19|TRBJ2-2|TRBD2|once
CASTSGRALGGELFF
TGTGCCAGTACTAGCGGGAGGGCCTTGGGCGGGGAGCTGTTTTTT
>TRBV11-2|TRBJ2-2|.|once
CASSPGVHTGELFF
TGTGCCAGCAGCCCAGGGGTCCACACCGGGGAGCTGTTTTTT
>TRBV7-9|TRBJ2-7|TRBD2|.
CASSLAQGTSYEQYF
TGTGCCAGCAGCTTAGCCCAAGGGACTAGTTACGAGCAGTACTTC
>TRBV6-5|TRBJ2-7|TRBD1|.
CASSYRQGTYEQYF
TGTGCCAGCAGTTATCGACAGGGGACCTACGAGCAGTACTTC